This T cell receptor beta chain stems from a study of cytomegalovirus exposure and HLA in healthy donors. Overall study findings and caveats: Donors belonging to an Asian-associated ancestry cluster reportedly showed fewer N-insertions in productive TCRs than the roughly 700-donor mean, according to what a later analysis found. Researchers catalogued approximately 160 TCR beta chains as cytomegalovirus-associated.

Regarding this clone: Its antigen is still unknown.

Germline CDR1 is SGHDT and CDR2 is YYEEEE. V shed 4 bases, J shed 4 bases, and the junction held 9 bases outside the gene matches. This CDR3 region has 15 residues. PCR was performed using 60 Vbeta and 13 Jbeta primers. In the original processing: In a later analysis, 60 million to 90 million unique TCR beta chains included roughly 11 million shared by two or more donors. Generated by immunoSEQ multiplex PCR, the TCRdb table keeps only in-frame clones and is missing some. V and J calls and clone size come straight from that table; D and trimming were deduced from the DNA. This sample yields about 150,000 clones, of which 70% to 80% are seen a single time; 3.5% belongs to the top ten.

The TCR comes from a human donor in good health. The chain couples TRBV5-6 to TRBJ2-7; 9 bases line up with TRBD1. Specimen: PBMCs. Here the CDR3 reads CASSPGTGTVYEQYF. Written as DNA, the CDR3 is TGTGCCAGCAGCCCGGGGACAGGGACTGTTTACGAGCAGTACTTC.